The 30 T cell receptor gamma chains below were found in one sample sequenced in a study of γδ T cells in repeated Plasmodium falciparum infection. TCRdb called clones from the multiplex PCR reads again using CATT. The data hold 25,000 to 35,000 gamma-chain clones, with around 1.4% observed a single time. Vgamma9/Vdelta2+ and Vdelta2-negative gammadelta T cells were flow-sorted from PBMC for bulk sequencing. Source material: gamma-delta T cells from blood. These receptors were collected from a pool of human donors (malaria-infected and uninfected, not separated).

Concerning this clone itself: The protein given by TCRdb reflects a much larger clone and differs at residue 13 from this DNA's translation, likely from a read error; the protein shown is the DNA's translation. The chain links TRGV9 to TRGJP. As TCRdb names no J gene, one was assigned here on the basis of a DNA match to germline. Germline V lookup: CDR1 GITISATS, CDR2 ISYDGTV (reference sequence). CDR3 length: 17 amino acids. The CDR3 nucleotides are TGTGCCTTGTGGGAAAGGGGGGATATGTTGGGCAAAGAAATCAAGGTATTT. Translation: CALWERGDMLGKEIKVF.

The sample holds many counts of this clone. V and J are TRGV4 and TRGJ1 or TRGJ2. Assignment of the J gene here rests on matching the DNA to germline, because TCRdb gives none. Germline trimming cut 3 bases from V and 3 bases from J; bases unmatched to any gene: 5. Germline V gives CDR1 EGSTGY, CDR2 YDSYTSSV. The CDR3 totals 13 residues. CDR3 protein: CATWDQGYYKKLF. DNA for the CDR3: TGTGCCACCTGGGATCAAGGTTATTATAAGAAACTCTTT.

This clone appeared a few times. A far larger clone is only one base removed, so a read error is likely. Other DNA sequences from this sample encode an identical CDR3 as well. The V segment is TRGV4, and no J call was made. The germline CDR1 and CDR2 sequences are EGSTGY and YDSYTSSV. The CDR3 consists of 14 residues. CDR3 DNA: TGTGCCACCTGGGATTCGGGGATTTATTATAAGAAACTCTTC. It is translated as CATWDSGIYYKKLF.

This clone was seen more than once but under ten times. One base separates it from a far larger clone, so it is likely a read error. This CDR3 is also generated by other DNA sequences in the sample. The rearrangement joins TRGV9 to TRGJP. TCRdb supplies no J gene; here it was assigned by aligning the nucleotide sequence to germline. The CDR3 is made up of 18 amino acids. CDR1 and CDR2 from the germline V gene are GITISATS and ISYDGTV (reference sequence). CDR3 sequence (DNA): TGTGCCTTGTGGGAGGTGCAAGCCGAAGAGTTAGGCAAAAAAATCAAGGTATTT. Translating it yields CALWEVQAEELGKKIKVF.

Note on this clone: Only one base separates this from a far larger clonotype, so it likely reflects a read error. V and J are TRGV5P and TRGJP2. TCRdb does not report a J gene; here it was assigned by matching the DNA to germline references. TRGV5P is a pseudogene segment. The CDR3 runs 13 residues. In DNA form, the CDR3 reads TGTGCCACCTGGGGGGTCAGTGATTGGATCAAGACGTTT. The encoded protein is CATWGVSDWIKTF.

This clone was seen only a few times. TCRdb attributes to this sequence the protein of a much larger clone, which differs from the DNA translation at residue 3; a read error is likely, and the protein displayed is translated from the DNA. The chain couples TRGV9 to TRGJ1 or TRGJ2. No J gene was available from TCRdb, and it was assigned here by a germline match of the DNA. Germline lookup yields CDR1 GITISATS and CDR2 ISYDGTV (reference sequence). This CDR3 region has 14 residues. The CDR3 nucleotides are TGTGCCATGTGGGAGGTTACGAATTATTATAAGAAACTCTTT. It codes for CAMWEVTNYYKKLF.

This clone was seen at least ten times. This likely reflects a read error, since a far larger clone is one base away. The sample holds other DNA sequences that translate to the same CDR3. V usage is TRGV9 and J usage is TRGJP. This CDR3 has 16 residues. The germline V gene has CDR1 GITISATS and CDR2 ISYDGTV (reference sequence). This CDR3 is CALWEVRELGKKIKVF. The DNA for the CDR3 is TGTGCCCTGTGGGAGGTGCGGGAGTTGGGCAAAAAAATCAAGGTATTT.

This clone showed up many times. For this DNA, TCRdb reports the protein of a much larger clone, which diverges at residue 5, most likely from a read error; the protein presented here is translated directly from the DNA. The chain has TRGV4 and TRGJ1 or TRGJ2. Matching the DNA to germline supplied the J gene, which TCRdb does not give. This CDR3 is 19 amino acids long. CDR1 and CDR2 from the germline V gene are EGSTGY and YDSYTSSV. V lost 5 bases and J lost 3; bases outside the gene matches: 25. The CDR3 spells CATWGGLEWMHDSYYKKLF. Written as DNA, the CDR3 is TGTGCCACCTGGGGTGGACTAGAGTGGATGCACGATTCTTATTATAAGAAACTCTTT.

In its sample, this clone was seen many times. For this DNA, TCRdb reports the protein of a much larger clone, which diverges at residue 12, most likely from a read error; the protein presented here is translated directly from the DNA. The V and J genes are TRGV9 and TRGJP. TCRdb does not report a J gene; here it was assigned by matching the DNA to germline references. Germline V CDR1 and CDR2: GITISATS, ISYDGTV (reference sequence). The CDR3 loop spans 17 amino acids. CDR3 bases: TGTGCCTTGTGGGAAAGGGGGGATATGTTGGGCGAAAAAATCAAGGTATTT. It translates to CALWERGDMLGEKIKVF.

Comment on this clone: TCRdb records a much larger clone's protein for this DNA, with a difference at residue 12 that likely arises from a read error; the protein given is the translation of the DNA. The V gene reported is TRGV2; the J gene is uncalled. Germline V gene data show CDR1 as EGSNGY and CDR2 as YDSYNSKV. The CDR3 sequence is 14 residues long. DNA of the CDR3: TGTGCCACCTGGGACGGAAGTAGTGATTGGATCGAGACGTTT. This encodes CATWDGSSDWIETF.

This clone was found many times. Possible read error: a much larger clone is one base away. The chain couples TRGV3 to TRGJP2. V lost 4 bases to trimming and J lost 0 bases; unmatched junction nucleotides: 2. Germline CDR1 reads VTNTFY; CDR2 reads YDVSTARD (reference sequence). The CDR3 runs to 14 residues. The CDR3: CATWEYSSDWIKTF. The CDR3 bases are TGTGCCACCTGGGAATATAGTAGTGATTGGATCAAGACGTTT.

This clone has more than one count but fewer than ten. The amino acid sequence in TCRdb belongs to a much larger clone and departs from this DNA's translation at residue 8, likely a sequencing read error; the sequence shown is translated from the DNA. V usage is TRGV9 and J usage is TRGJ1 or TRGJ2. TCRdb leaves out the J gene; it was filled in here by matching the DNA to germline. Germline V gives CDR1 GITISATS, CDR2 ISYDGTV (reference sequence). V lost 1 base to trimming and J lost 2 bases; unmatched junction nucleotides: 5. The CDR3 has 14 residues. CDR3: CALWEVLDYYKKLF. CDR3 coding DNA: TGTGCCTTGTGGGAGGTTCTCGATTATTATAAGAAACTCTTT.

This clone was observed a handful of times. A far larger clone lies a single base away; this is likely a read error. V usage is TRGV9 and J usage is TRGJP2. TCRdb offers no J gene call, so here the DNA was matched to germline to obtain one. This CDR3 region has 13 residues. In germline, CDR1 is GITISATS, CDR2 ISYDGTV (reference sequence). CDR3 sequence: CALWEVGDWIKTF. CDR3 in DNA: TGTGCCCTGTGGGAGGTGGGGGATTGGATCAAGACGTTT.

This clone was detected only a few times. TCRdb has a much larger clone's protein, which differs at residue 10 from the translation of this DNA, likely because of a read error; what is shown is the protein translated from the DNA. There is no J gene call, but TRGV2 is given as the V gene. Germline-derived CDR1 and CDR2 are EGSNGY and YDSYNSKV. The CDR3 runs to 12 residues. CDR3 region: CATWDGPLKELF. For the CDR3, the DNA is TGTGCCACCTGGGACGGGCCCCTTAAGGAACTCTTT.

With respect to this clone: The amino acid sequence in TCRdb belongs to a much larger clone and departs from this DNA's translation at residue 7, likely a sequencing read error; the sequence shown is translated from the DNA. J is TRGJ1 or TRGJ2 and V is TRGV9. Because TCRdb records no J gene, it was assigned here through a match of the DNA to germline. The CDR3 loop spans 17 amino acids. The J segment lost 4 bases and the V segment lost 0 bases, leaving 15 bases of the junction unmatched. Germline CDR1 GITISATS, CDR2 ISYDGTV (reference sequence). The CDR3 nucleotides are TGTGCCTTGTGGGAGGTGAACACCGAACTCAGGTATTATAAGAAACTCTTT. This sequence encodes CALWEVNTELRYYKKLF.

This clone was recorded at least ten times. TCRdb lists the protein of a much larger clone for this DNA, which differs at residue 6, so this is likely a read error; the protein given here is translated from the DNA itself. This chain uses TRGV4 with TRGJ1 or TRGJ2. Germline V CDR1 and CDR2: EGSTGY, YDSYTSSV. The CDR3 is made up of 13 amino acids. Trimming took 5 bases from V and 0 from J; bases not matched to a gene: 4. CDR3 DNA: TGTGCCACCTGGGGACTGAATTATTATAAGAAACTCTTT. Its translation: CATWGLNYYKKLF.

Note on this clone: A far larger clone lies a single base away; this is likely a read error. Other DNA variants within this sample encode the same CDR3. This chain links TRGV5 with TRGJ1 or TRGJ2. Since TCRdb gives no J gene, matching the DNA to germline was used here to assign it. The V segment lost 1 base and the J segment 7 bases; nucleotides outside the gene matches: 4. Germline CDR1 is VINAFY and CDR2 is YDVSNSKD. The CDR3 has 12 amino acids. CDR3 DNA: TGTGCCACCTGGGACAGCGCCTATAAGAAACTCTTT. This gives the protein CATWDSAYKKLF.

The table lists this clone with a few counts. The likely explanation is a read error, given a far larger clone one base away. Other nucleotide sequences from this sample produce the same CDR3. J is TRGJ1 or TRGJ2 and V is TRGV3. Because TCRdb records no J gene, it was assigned here through a match of the DNA to germline. The CDR3 is made up of 12 amino acids. Germline CDR1 and CDR2: VTNTFY and YDVSTARD (reference sequence). In DNA form, the CDR3 reads TGTGCTACCTGGGACAGGCCCAATGAGAAACTCTTT. Amino acids: CATWDRPNEKLF.

This clone came up many times. This probably arose from a read error, given a far larger clone one base away. Different DNA sequences within this sample yield the same CDR3. The J gene was not called, though the V gene is TRGV9. Looked up from germline, CDR1 is GITISATS and CDR2 is ISYDGTV (reference sequence). The CDR3 spans 12 residues. In DNA, the CDR3 is TGTGCCTTGTGGGATCCCTATTATAAGAAGCTCTTT. The encoded protein is CALWDPYYKKLF.

This clone is termed medium-sized. V usage is TRGV5 and J usage is TRGJ1 or TRGJ2. The CDR3 covers 13 residues. Germline V gives CDR1 VINAFY, CDR2 YDVSNSKD. V shed 0 bases, J shed 5 bases, and the junction held 4 bases outside the gene matches. The CDR3 sequence: CATWDRHHYKKLF. CDR3 bases: TGTGCCACCTGGGACAGGCACCATTATAAGAAACTCTTT.

This clone showed up just a few times. For this DNA, TCRdb reports the protein of a much larger clone, which diverges at residue 19, most likely from a read error; the protein presented here is translated directly from the DNA. The rearrangement uses TRGV9 and TRGJP. CDR1 is GITISATS and CDR2 is ISYDGTV in the germline V gene (reference sequence). CDR3 length: 20 amino acids. The CDR3 DNA reads TGTGCCTTGTGGGAGGTCTGGTCTCTATTAGGAGAGTTGGGCAAAAAAATCAAGTTATTT. It is translated as CALWEVWSLLGELGKKIKLF.

Only a few counts were recorded for this clone. The protein recorded in TCRdb matches a much larger clone and deviates from this DNA's translation at residue 9, suggesting a read error; the protein here is obtained by translating the DNA. This sequence joins TRGV9 and TRGJ1 or TRGJ2. TCRdb supplies no J gene; here it was assigned by aligning the nucleotide sequence to germline. The CDR3 contains 14 residues. Germline CDR1 and CDR2: GITISATS and ISYDGTV (reference sequence). CDR3 nucleotide sequence: TGTGCCTTGTGGGAGGTTACGAATTGTTATAAGAAACTCTTT. Protein: CALWEVTNCYKKLF.

Comment on this clone: TCRdb's listed protein matches a much larger clone and diverges from this DNA's translation at residue 3, likely through a read error; the protein shown comes from the DNA. The chain recombines TRGV2 with TRGJ1 or TRGJ2. Germline CDR1 and CDR2: EGSNGY and YDSYNSKV. CDR3 length: 13 amino acids. CDR3 bases: TGTGCCTCCTGGGACCCCAAGGATTATAAGAAACTCTTT. It encodes CASWDPKDYKKLF.

This clone was observed a handful of times. Translating this DNA gives a protein that differs at residue 11 from the TCRdb one, which belongs to a much larger clone; a read error is likely, and the protein shown is this translation. The J gene was not called, though the V gene is TRGV4. The CDR3 is made up of 13 amino acids. Looked up from germline, CDR1 is EGSTGY and CDR2 is YDSYTSSV. The CDR3: CATWDSVGYKELF. DNA of the CDR3: TGTGCCACCTGGGATTCCGTGGGTTATAAGGAACTCTTT.

In its sample, this clone was seen many times. Translating this DNA gives a protein that differs at residue 14 from the TCRdb one, which belongs to a much larger clone; a read error is likely, and the protein shown is this translation. This chain joins TRGV9 and TRGJP. The J gene comes from matching the DNA to germline here; TCRdb lacks it. CDR1 and CDR2 from the germline V gene are GITISATS and ISYDGTV (reference sequence). This CDR3 comprises 17 residues. This CDR3 is CALWEVQLELGKKVKVF. DNA of the CDR3: TGTGCCTTGTGGGAGGTGCAACTGGAGTTGGGCAAAAAAGTCAAGGTATTT.

Many counts were recorded for this clone. The TCRdb protein, from a much larger clone, departs from this DNA's translation at residue 15, likely by read error; the protein shown derives from the DNA. The V gene is TRGV9; the J gene was not called. This CDR3 has 17 residues. CDR1 and CDR2 (germline): GITISATS, ISYDGTV (reference sequence). Written as DNA, the CDR3 is TGTGCCTTGTGGGAGGTGATTCAAGAGTTGGGCAAAAAAATCAGGGTATTT. It codes for CALWEVIQELGKKIRVF.

Comment on this clone: A far larger clone is off by one base, so a read error is likely. The same CDR3 can be traced to other DNA sequences in this sample. DNA of the CDR3: TGTGCCTTGTGGGATCAGGGCGCTTTTGGGTTGGGCAAAAAAATCAAGGTATTT. It codes for CALWDQGAFGLGKKIKVF. The chain couples TRGV9 to TRGJP. The J gene was not available in TCRdb and was assigned here by matching the DNA to germline segments. The CDR3 has 18 residues. CDR1 and CDR2 (germline): GITISATS, ISYDGTV (reference sequence). J lost 9 bases, V lost 4 bases, and 15 bases had no gene match.

This clone was seen more than once but under ten times. The protein recorded in TCRdb matches a much larger clone and deviates from this DNA's translation at residue 4, suggesting a read error; the protein here is obtained by translating the DNA. The rearrangement joins TRGV9 to TRGJ1 or TRGJ2. No J segment appears in TCRdb, so it was assigned here by matching the sequence to germline. Germline V gives CDR1 GITISATS, CDR2 ISYDGTV (reference sequence). There are 13 residues in the CDR3. The CDR3 reads CALREEIYYKKLF. In DNA form, the CDR3 reads TGTGCCTTGCGGGAGGAGATCTATTATAAGAAACTCTTT.

This clone was counted at least ten times. The translation of this DNA and the TCRdb protein of a much larger clone differ at residue 11, probably owing to a read error; the protein shown here is translated from the DNA. Other DNA sequences within the sample encode an identical CDR3. The rearrangement uses TRGV8 and TRGJP1. Because TCRdb records no J gene, it was assigned here through a match of the DNA to germline. The germline CDR1 and CDR2 sequences are VENAVY and YDSYNSRV. This CDR3 spans 14 amino acids. DNA of the CDR3: TGTGCCACCTGGGTCTATACCACTGGTTGGCTCAAGATATTT. Its translation is CATWVYTTGWLKIF.

This clone has ten or more counts. Given a much more abundant clone one base away, this may be a read error. The chain employs TRGV2 and TRGJ1 or TRGJ2. This CDR3 is 12 amino acids long. Germline V gene sequence: CDR1 EGSNGY, CDR2 YDSYNSKV. DNA of the CDR3: TGTGCCACCTGGGACGTGACTTATAAGAAACTCTTC. It yields the protein CATWDVTYKKLF.